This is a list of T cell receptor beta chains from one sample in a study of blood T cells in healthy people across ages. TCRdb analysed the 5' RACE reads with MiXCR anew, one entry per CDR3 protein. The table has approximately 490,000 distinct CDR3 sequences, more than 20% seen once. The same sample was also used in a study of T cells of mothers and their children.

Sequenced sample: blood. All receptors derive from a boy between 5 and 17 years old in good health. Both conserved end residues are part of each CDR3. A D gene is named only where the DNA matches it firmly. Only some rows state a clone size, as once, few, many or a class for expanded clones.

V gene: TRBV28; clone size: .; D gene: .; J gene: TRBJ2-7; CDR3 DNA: TGTGCCAGCAGTCCGACATCCGGACAGTTCTCCTATGAGCAGTACTTC; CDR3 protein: CASSPTSGQFSYEQYF
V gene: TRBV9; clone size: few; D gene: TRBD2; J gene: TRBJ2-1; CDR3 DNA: TGTGCCAGCAGTGGGGGGGAGTTGGATCCCCAGTTCTTC; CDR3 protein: CASSGGELDPQFF
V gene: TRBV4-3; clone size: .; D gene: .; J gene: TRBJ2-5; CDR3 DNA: TGCGCCAGCAGCCATACCCCAGGGTCCGGGGAGACCCAGTACTTC; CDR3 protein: CASSHTPGSGETQYF
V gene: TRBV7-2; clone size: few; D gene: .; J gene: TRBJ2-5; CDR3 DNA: TGTGCCAGCAGCTTTTCTGTGTTTGGGTCTGGCCAAGAGACCCAGTACTTC; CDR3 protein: CASSFSVFGSGQETQYF
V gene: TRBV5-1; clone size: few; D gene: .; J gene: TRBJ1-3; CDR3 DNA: TGCGCCAGCAGCTTGGGCAAGGACATGACGAGCTCTGGAAACACCATATATTTT; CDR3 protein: CASSLGKDMTSSGNTIYF
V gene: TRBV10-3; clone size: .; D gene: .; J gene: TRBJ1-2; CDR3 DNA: TGTGCCATCAGTGGCCAGGAGAGGGGGGGCTACACCTTC; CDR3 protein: CAISGQERGGYTF
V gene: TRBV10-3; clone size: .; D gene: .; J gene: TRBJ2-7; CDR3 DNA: TGTGCCATCAGTGAGTCGACCCCGGGTCGCTACGAGCAGTACTTC; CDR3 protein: CAISESTPGRYEQYF
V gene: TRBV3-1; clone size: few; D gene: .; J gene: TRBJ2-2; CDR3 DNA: TGTGCCAGCAGCCAGAAATGGAACAGACCGGACACCGGGGAGCTGTTTTTT; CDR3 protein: CASSQKWNRPDTGELFF
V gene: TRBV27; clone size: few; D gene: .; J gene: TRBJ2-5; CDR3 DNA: TGTGCCAGCAAGAAAACCAGGAGCATCCAAGAGACCCAGTACTTC; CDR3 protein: CASKKTRSIQETQYF
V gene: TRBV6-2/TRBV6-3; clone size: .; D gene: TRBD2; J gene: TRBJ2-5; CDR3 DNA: TGTGCCATCGATAAACCGCGGGGGGAGACCCAGTACTTC; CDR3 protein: CAIDKPRGETQYF
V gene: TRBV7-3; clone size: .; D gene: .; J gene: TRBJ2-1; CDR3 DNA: TGTGCCAGCAGCTTCGGGACTGGGTTAACTGAGCAGTTCTTC; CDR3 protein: CASSFGTGLTEQFF
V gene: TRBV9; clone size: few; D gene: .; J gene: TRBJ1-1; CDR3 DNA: TGTGCCAGCAGCTCCCCTAACGGGCTGAACACTGAAGCTTTCTTT; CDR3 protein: CASSSPNGLNTEAFF
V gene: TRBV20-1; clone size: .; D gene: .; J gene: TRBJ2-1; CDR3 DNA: TGCAGCGCTAGACCCGATATTCATGAGCAGTTCTTC; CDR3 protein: CSARPDIHEQFF
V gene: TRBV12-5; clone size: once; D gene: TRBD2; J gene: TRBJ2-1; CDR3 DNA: TGTGCTAGTGGTTTGGGCTCTAGCGGGGGCAGGAATGAGCAGTTCTTC; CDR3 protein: CASGLGSSGGRNEQFF